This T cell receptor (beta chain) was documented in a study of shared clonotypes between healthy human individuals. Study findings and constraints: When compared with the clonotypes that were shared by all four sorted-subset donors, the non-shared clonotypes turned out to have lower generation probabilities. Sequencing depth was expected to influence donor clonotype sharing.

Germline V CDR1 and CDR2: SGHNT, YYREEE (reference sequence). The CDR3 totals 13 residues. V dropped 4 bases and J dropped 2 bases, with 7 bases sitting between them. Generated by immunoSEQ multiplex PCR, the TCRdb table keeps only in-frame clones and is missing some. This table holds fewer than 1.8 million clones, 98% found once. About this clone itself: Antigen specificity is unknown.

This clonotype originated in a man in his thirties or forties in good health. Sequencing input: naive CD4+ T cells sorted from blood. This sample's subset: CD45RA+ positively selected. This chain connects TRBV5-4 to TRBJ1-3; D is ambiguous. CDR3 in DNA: TGTGCCAGCAGCGTCAGGACTGGAAACACCATATATTTT. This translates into CASSVRTGNTIYF.